This T cell receptor beta chain was sequenced for a study of regulatory T cells in long-lasting Graves disease. The V and J ends lost 1 base and 4 bases respectively, with 7 bases between them. Germline values: CDR1 SGDLS, CDR2 YYNGEE. This CDR3 has 13 residues. The sample holds many counts of this clonotype. Its antigen remains unidentified. General study findings and limits: Small sample size may have lowered accuracy. TRBV28, TRBJ1-2 and TRBJ2-5 were favored in persistent disease.

The time point here: newly diagnosed GD, antithyroid drugs for less than 3 months. From RNA extracted from PBMCs, the TCR library was made. Arm-PCR with iRepertoire HTBI primers amplified the CDR3 regions for these TCR beta libraries. Using its own MiXCR run on the multiplex PCR reads, TCRdb lists one record per CDR3 protein. The sample consists of roughly 380,000 distinct CDR3 sequences, around 15% of them appearing once. The sample was also reused in another study, on T cells in Graves' hyperthyroidism and ophthalmopathy. As that report states: Reasons for excluding patients were uncontrolled infection, other autoimmune disease, pregnancy or lactation.

The source is a man in his forties with Graves disease. Here the sequenced sample was peripheral blood mononuclear cells (PBMCs), taken at new diagnosis, from a patient treated with antithyroid drugs. This chain uses TRBV9 with TRBJ2-3, with D uncertain. CDR3 in DNA: TGTGCCAGCAGCGTATTGTTGGCAGATACGCAGTATTTT. This translates into CASSVLLADTQYF.